The 14 T cell receptor beta chains listed next were all sequenced from one sample in a study of blood T cell repertoires in COVID-19. Profiled with immunoSEQ multiplex PCR; TCRdb holds only in-frame clones, not every one. There are 110,000 to 150,000 clones in the sample; 88% occur only once, and around 1.7% lies in the top ten. Sequenced input: peripheral blood. The receptors shown here come from a woman aged 50 to 60 with acute or convalescent COVID-19.

The rearrangement joins TRBV18 to TRBJ1-5, with 9 bases matching TRBD1. The J segment lost 4 bases and the V segment lost 3 bases, leaving 1 base of the junction unmatched. This CDR3 region has 14 residues. CDR1 is KGHSH and CDR2 is LQKENI in the germline V gene. The CDR3 protein is CASSPGQGNQPQHF. CDR3 bases: TGTGCCAGCTCACCGGGACAGGGAAATCAGCCCCAGCATTTT.

V is TRBV28 and J is TRBJ1-2; D unresolved. The CDR3 covers 12 residues. Germline-derived CDR1 and CDR2 are MDHEN and SYDVKM. V was clipped by 5 bases and J by 6 bases, with 10 bases between them. The CDR3 DNA follows: TGTGCCAGCAGTCAGGTCCCTCATGGCTACACCTTC. It codes for CASSQVPHGYTF.

V gene TRBV2 combines with J gene TRBJ1-6; D is undetermined. This CDR3 is 13 amino acids long. Germline V gene data show CDR1 as SNHLY and CDR2 as FYNNEI. V lost 7 bases and J 5 bases, leaving 9 bases between the germline ends. The CDR3 DNA reads TGTGCCAGCACCCCGGGAAATAATTCACCCCTCCACTTT. This translates into CASTPGNNSPLHF.

The chain combines TRBV7-9 with TRBJ1-1, with D possibly TRBD1 on 5 matching bases. Trimming left V 5 bases short and J 0 bases short, with 13 bases between. The CDR3 has 15 amino acids. The germline V gene has CDR1 SEHNR and CDR2 FQNEAQ (reference sequence). CDR3 coding DNA: TGTGCCAGCAGCCAGATCAGGGAAATGAACACTGAAGCTTTCTTT. It specifies CASSQIREMNTEAFF.

The chain employs TRBV4-2 and TRBJ1-1, with D possibly being TRBD1 (5 bases). This CDR3 is 15 amino acids long. Germline lookup yields CDR1 LGHNA and CDR2 YNFKEQ. The V end lost 1 base, the J end lost 1 base, and 10 bases lay between the germline ends. CDR3 in amino acids: CASSQAWGTNTEAFF. The CDR3, as DNA: TGTGCCAGCAGCCAAGCTTGGGGCACGAACACTGAAGCTTTCTTT.

This chain connects TRBV6-5 to TRBJ1-4; 7 nucleotides agree with TRBD1. Losses at the gene ends were 6 bases for V and 4 bases for J; bases not matched to a gene: 5. The CDR3 is 14 amino acids. The germline CDR1 and CDR2 sequences are MNHEY and SVGAGI. The CDR3 bases are TGTGCCAGCAGATTCGACAGGGTTAATGAAAAACTGTTTTTT. Translation gives CASRFDRVNEKLFF.

This clone was observed once. The CDR3 region is CASTRSTVSYNEQFF. In DNA, the CDR3 is TGTGCCAGCACCCGTTCGACAGTCTCCTACAATGAGCAGTTCTTC. The V and J genes are TRBV27 and TRBJ2-1; perhaps TRBD1 as D (5 bases). The V end lost 7 bases, the J end lost 0 bases, and 13 bases lay between the germline ends. CDR3 length: 15 residues. Germline loops: CDR1 MNHEY, CDR2 SMNVEV (reference sequence).

The chain couples TRBV5-4 to TRBJ1-2; weak D call: TRBD1 (6 bases). Trimming pared 2 bases from V and 12 bases from J, leaving 14 bases between. Germline assignment: CDR1 SGHNT and CDR2 YYREEE (reference sequence). The CDR3 length is 12 residues. CDR3 sequence: CASSFRGQGDTF. In DNA, the CDR3 is TGTGCCAGCAGCTTCAGGGGTCAGGGTGACACCTTC.

The chain carries TRBV4-1 and TRBJ1-5; 7 bases are shared with TRBD1. The CDR3 length is 15 residues. Germline CDR1 reads MGHRA; CDR2 reads YSYEKL. J was trimmed by 2 bases and V by 4 bases; bases with no gene match: 5. In nucleotides, the CDR3 is TGCGCCAGCAGCCGCAACAGGGGTGGCAATCAGCCCCAGCATTTT. This sequence encodes CASSRNRGGNQPQHF.

This chain uses TRBV19 with TRBJ2-7; 7 positions agree with TRBD1. CDR1 is LNHDA and CDR2 is SQIVND in the germline V gene (reference sequence). This CDR3 region has 15 residues. Losses at the gene ends were 11 bases for V and 6 bases for J; bases not matched to a gene: 19. CDR3 bases: TGTGCCTCAAGACCGGGTTCCAGGGGGTTTAGCGAGCAGTACTTC. Protein: CASRPGSRGFSEQYF.

This clone appeared a few times. The chain carries TRBV27 and TRBJ2-3; D not resolved. V dropped 1 base and J dropped 4 bases, with 12 bases sitting between them. Germline V gene data show CDR1 as MNHEY and CDR2 as SMNVEV (reference sequence). The CDR3 extends over 15 amino acids. CDR3: CASSLYIGPADTQYF. The CDR3, as DNA: TGTGCCAGCAGTTTATATATTGGGCCTGCAGATACGCAGTATTTT.

The V and J genes are TRBV7-8 and TRBJ2-1; D is uncertain. Germline CDR1 and CDR2: SGHVS and FQNEAQ. This CDR3 comprises 16 residues. Trimming shortened V by 7 bases and J by 0 bases, and 16 bases separated the two germline ends. This CDR3 is CASIHVQVHSYNEQFF. The CDR3 DNA reads TGTGCCAGCATCCATGTTCAGGTACACTCCTACAATGAGCAGTTCTTC.

Concerning this clone: Sequence at one end of the junction differs from germline and may be a read error. The chain has TRBV7-7 and TRBJ2-3, with 14 positions matching TRBD2. This CDR3 has 20 amino acids. CDR1 SSHAT and CDR2 FNYEAQ come from the germline V gene (reference sequence). For the CDR3, the DNA is TGTGCTAGCAGCTTAGAGCAGGGTCGGACTAGCGGGAGGTTAACAGATACGCAGTATTTT. Translating gives CASSLEQGRTSGRLTDTQYF.

The chain joins TRBV4-1 to TRBJ2-2, with 14 nucleotides matching TRBD2. Germline assignment: CDR1 MGHRA and CDR2 YSYEKL. CDR3 length: 17 amino acids. J lost 6 bases, V lost 1 base, and 4 bases had no gene match. CDR3 residues: CASSQGGLAGVAGELFF. Written as DNA, the CDR3 is TGCGCCAGCAGCCAAGGGGGACTAGCGGGAGTGGCCGGGGAGCTGTTTTTT.